The sequence of this T cell receptor (beta chain) was determined in a study of cytomegalovirus exposure and HLA in healthy donors (dated by TCRdb to about 2017). For context, the study as a whole: An earlier analysis of roughly 630 of the donors reported about 290 Gb of sequence data and 120 million or so unique TCR beta sequences from about 200 million T cells. An early release that covered about 600 HLA-typed donors contained 300 to 350 gigabases of sequencing data and 85 million to 100 million unique TCR sequences. Of the roughly 390 genotyped donors, roughly 80% were placed in the genetic ancestry cluster associated with self-reported Caucasian donors. The aim of the study was to test whether cataloging public T cell receptors could identify signatures of past pathogen exposure. The study used immunosequencing to profile the T cell repertoires of more than 650 subjects and linked those repertoires to cytomegalovirus serostatus. Along with the roughly 700-subject first cohort, a separate validation cohort of over a hundred different subjects was used. To predict cytomegalovirus infection status, the study brought together high-throughput TCR immunosequencing, statistical association of individual TCRs with disease status, and machine learning. In a later analysis, previously published TCR beta repertoires from 666 donors were re-analyzed and high-resolution HLA genotyping was added so that TCR occurrence patterns could be studied. The later analysis used no new phenotypic data to find candidate immune exposures, relying instead on TCR beta sequences and their occurrence across donors. An earlier analysis of 587 of the donors used high-throughput TCR beta sequencing to judge whether each TCR beta V gene segment behaved as functional or pseudogenic. Donor age, sex, ethnicity and CMV serostatus were compiled alongside the repertoire data. Genome-wide SNP genotypes for about 55% of the roughly 670 donors were used in a later genetic analysis, which treated that subset as a discovery cohort. All discovery cohort repertoires had been generated using a single sequencing platform. HLA typing covered class I and class II loci at four-digit resolution. Typing coverage differed by locus: A, B, C, DRB1 and DQB1 were typed in roughly 620-630 donors, DQA1 in about 510, DPA1 in over 600, and DPB1 in 472. Because of strong linkage in the cohort, roughly five DR-DQ haplotypes were treated as single units for association and clustering. Among some 400 genotyped donors of the cohort, an average of approximately 220,000 unique TCR beta nucleotide sequences was sequenced per donor, of which roughly 17% were non-productive.

General study outcomes and caveats: The earlier analysis of 450 to 700 of the donors excluded roughly 17 rarely observed V segments, including chromosome 9 orphons, because counts were too low. According to the authors, the approach could potentially be generalized to other disease states and immunological phenotypes. In a later analysis, several top co-occurrence clusters were reported to appear linked to parvovirus B19, influenza, CMV and Epstein-Barr virus. Because HLA typing was missing for some donors at each locus, association tests included only the typed subset. The study listed approximately 150 TCR beta chains as associated with cytomegalovirus. According to a later analysis, most CMV-associated TCR beta chains appeared to be HLA-restricted, and the HLA associations seemed to be driven largely by CMV exposure. In a later analysis, the rate of TCR association differed among HLA loci, with DRB1 alleles having the most associated TCRs and HLA-C alleles having the fewest. In an earlier analysis of 587 of the donors, most TCR beta V segments appeared in productive rearrangements about 87% or about 30% of the time, broadly matching IMGT annotations. In both the original and validation cohorts, the classifier was reported to diagnose cytomegalovirus status with high specificity and sensitivity. At a false discovery rate of 0.05, a later analysis linked 16,000 or so TCR beta sequences to specific HLA alleles. The sequencing pipeline was judged likely to have produced a cluster of highly shared sequence variants as a technical artifact. While some public TCRs were present in many individuals, most TCR sequences turned up only very rarely across donors. A later analysis found that HLA-associated TCR beta chains were more clonally expanded and had lower generation probabilities than equally common non-associated chains. Linkage disequilibrium might explain the correlated functional status among segregating V segments, but an unknown experimental factor could not be ruled out. Assigning TCR associations to individual alleles was difficult when HLA alleles, especially DR and DQ, strongly co-occurred. A further reported finding was that TCR beta sequences accurately predicted the HLA-A and HLA-B alleles for most subjects in the first cohort. The cohort was sequenced for TCR beta chains only, and without alpha or paired-chain data the features that could be detected were limited. CMV serostatus was the only immune exposure information available for the cohort. In vitro tests confirmed that a few of the cytomegalovirus-associated TCR beta chains recognize cytomegalovirus antigens. The 87-base-pair reads could not distinguish some IMGT-functional V segments, including TRBV6-2 and TRBV6-3, so those segments were excluded. In a later genetic analysis, fewer N-insertions in productive TCRs were reported among donors in an Asian-associated ancestry cluster than the roughly 670-donor mean. A later genetic analysis associated a missense DCLRE1C variant with V-gene and J-gene trimming of TCR beta chains, and an independent cohort replicated the association. Presence/absence analyses assumed roughly uniform sequencing depth across donors, an assumption that may not hold.

There are 12 amino acids in the CDR3, from cysteine to phenylalanine inclusive. Here the CDR3 DNA is all that survives: 36 bases in frame from base 1. The germline V gene (reference sequence) sets CDR1 to SEHNR and CDR2 to FQNEAQ. The V and J ends are trimmed by 4 bases and 7 bases, leaving 11 bases between them. In total, approximately 690 healthy bone marrow donors made up the cohort. At the time of sampling, every cohort member was nominally healthy, though immune exposures that went unrecorded were likely present. The donor tested CMV seronegative, placing the donor among the roughly 400 seronegative members of the cohort. Each donor provided a peripheral blood sample, and peripheral blood mononuclear cells were used for TCR beta sequencing. Genomic DNA was extracted from the blood cell samples with the Qiagen DNeasy Blood Extraction Kit. The library was produced with the immunoSEQ multiplex PCR assay. For the multiplex PCR, a mixture combining 60 forward primers for TCR Vbeta segments and 13 reverse primers for TCR Jbeta segments was used. The CDR3 region of rearranged TCR beta genes was amplified from genomic DNA by a multiplex PCR assay. On the Illumina HiSeq System, the amplified TCR beta libraries were sequenced as 87-base-pair reads. The study's own analysis went as follows. Across the 700 or so repertoires, a later analysis counted 75 million to 90 million unique TCR beta chains, some 11 million of which were shared by at least two donors. Raw reads were error-corrected and collapsed into unique sequences with a nearest-neighbor algorithm that merged closely related sequences to remove PCR and sequencing errors. CDR3 sequences were aligned to IMGT reference sequences to assign V, D and J gene segments. For a sequence to be retained, a match of at least six nucleotides to both a V gene segment and a J gene segment was required. A rearrangement counted as productive if the CDR3 had no stop codons and remained in frame with V and J, and every other rearrangement counted as non-productive. Following IMGT convention, CDR3 was defined as the stretch from the second conserved V-encoded cysteine to the conserved J-encoded phenylalanine. The earlier analysis of about 570 of the donors excluded any sequence lacking an unambiguous match to a single V gene segment. An earlier analysis of roughly 590 of the donors called V segments functional above 56.7% productive rearrangements and segregating when the between-donor standard deviation exceeded 5%. A statistical classification framework was built for diagnosing cytomegalovirus status from the catalog of TCR beta chain sequences. A later analysis assigned V and J genes by comparing TCR nucleotide sequences with IMGT/GENE-DB human TR gene sequences. In a later analysis, CDR3 sequences and most-parsimonious VDJ recombination scenarios were assigned using the TCRdist pipeline. In a later analysis, every TCR beta chain was defined by the combination of its CDR3 amino acid sequence and its V-gene family, and reads without a unique V-gene family were dropped. To address suspected cross-contamination and a sequencing artifact, a later analysis removed approximately 590 highly shared, low-generation-probability nucleotide sequences. In a later analysis, a clonal expansion index was calculated for each public chain from normalized within-repertoire ranks of inferred template counts. In a later analysis, generation probabilities were computed using a VDJ recombination model fitted to out-of-frame rearrangements, and the results were checked against IGoR. A later analysis scored TCR-TCR, TCR-HLA and TCR-CMV co-occurrence with hypergeometric tests, applying a repertoire-size bias correction to TCR pairs. To estimate false discovery rates, a later analysis permuted the HLA or CMV assignments 20 times. In a later analysis, co-occurring TCRs were grouped using DBSCAN, and TCRdist sequence similarity was added for clustering within HLA-allele-positive subsets. Repertoires with fewer than 30,000 or more than 120,000 public chains were left out of co-occurrence clustering, as were about 5 repertoires with anomalous nucleotide sharing. The table comes from immuneACCESS by way of TCRdb, which keeps in-frame sequences with V and J called. Part of the clones is missing from these tables; in studies checked, under half for an unresolved V gene and the rest for unknown reasons. That table furnishes V, J and clone size, whereas the DNA furnished D and trimming. The sample profile shows 110,000 to 150,000 clones; roughly 76% of them were found once. The ten largest clones capture 1.2% of the sample.

Details on this clone: Its cognate antigen has yet to be identified. Base qualities are missing; no much larger clone stands one base away.

The receptor was isolated from a female donor in good health and CMV-seronegative. Here the chain combines TRBV7-9 and TRBJ2-7; TRBD2 is a possible D gene, resting on 6 matching bases. Sample: PBMCs. The CDR3 protein is CASSSNGGEQYF. The nucleotides read TGTGCCAGCAGCTCAAACGGGGGTGAGCAGTACTTC. Supplemented by the reference TRBV7-9 and TRBJ2-7 proteins around the CDR3, the complete variable domain is DTGVSQNPRHKITKRGQNVTFRCDPISEHNRLYWYRQTLGQGPEFLTYFQNEAQLEKSRLLSDRFSAERPKGSFSTLEIQRTEQGDSAMYLCASSSNGGEQYFGPGTRLTVT.